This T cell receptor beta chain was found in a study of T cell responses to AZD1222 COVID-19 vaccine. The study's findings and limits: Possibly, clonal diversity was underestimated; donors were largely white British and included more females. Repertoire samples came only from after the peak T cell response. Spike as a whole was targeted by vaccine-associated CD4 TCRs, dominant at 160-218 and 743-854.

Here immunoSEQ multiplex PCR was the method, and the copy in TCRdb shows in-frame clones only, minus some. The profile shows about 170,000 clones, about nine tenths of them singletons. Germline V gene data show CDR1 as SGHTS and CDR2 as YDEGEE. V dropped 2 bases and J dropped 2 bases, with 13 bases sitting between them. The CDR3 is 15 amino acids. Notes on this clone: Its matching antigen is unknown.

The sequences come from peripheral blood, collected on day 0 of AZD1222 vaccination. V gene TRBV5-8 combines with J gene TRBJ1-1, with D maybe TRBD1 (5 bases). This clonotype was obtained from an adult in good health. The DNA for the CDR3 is TGTGCCAGCAGCTTAGGGGCCAGCCGAAACACTGAAGCTTTCTTT. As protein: CASSLGASRNTEAFF.